The clone carrying this TCR beta chain was detected ten times or more. The antigen remains undetermined. With 4 bases removed from V and 0 bases from J, the gap between germline ends came to 7 bases. This CDR3 is built from 13 residues. Germline CDR1 DFQATT, CDR2 SNEGSKA (reference sequence). TCRbeta library construction was performed incorporating unique molecular identifiers. TCRdb reanalysed the PCR reads using MiXCR and keeps one entry per CDR3 protein. Found here are 550,000 to 800,000 distinct CDR3 sequences, roughly 14% of them singletons; the top ten hold roughly 0.84%. This record comes from a study of T-cell reconstitution after alpha-beta-depleted transplantation in children. Study conclusions and caveats: Expanded clones from the graft, numbering several hundred, reportedly supplied alpha-beta T cells about two months after transplant.

This chain links TRBV20-1 with TRBJ1-3, with D unclear. The receptor comes from a girl aged 2 to 10 with congenital amegakaryocytic thrombocytopenia, due to receive a stem cell transplant. The input for sequencing was PBMCs, taken before TCRalphabeta/CD19-depleted stem cell transplant. The DNA for the CDR3 is TGCAGTGCTAAGCGGATCTCTGGAAACACCATATATTTT. Translated, it gives CSAKRISGNTIYF.